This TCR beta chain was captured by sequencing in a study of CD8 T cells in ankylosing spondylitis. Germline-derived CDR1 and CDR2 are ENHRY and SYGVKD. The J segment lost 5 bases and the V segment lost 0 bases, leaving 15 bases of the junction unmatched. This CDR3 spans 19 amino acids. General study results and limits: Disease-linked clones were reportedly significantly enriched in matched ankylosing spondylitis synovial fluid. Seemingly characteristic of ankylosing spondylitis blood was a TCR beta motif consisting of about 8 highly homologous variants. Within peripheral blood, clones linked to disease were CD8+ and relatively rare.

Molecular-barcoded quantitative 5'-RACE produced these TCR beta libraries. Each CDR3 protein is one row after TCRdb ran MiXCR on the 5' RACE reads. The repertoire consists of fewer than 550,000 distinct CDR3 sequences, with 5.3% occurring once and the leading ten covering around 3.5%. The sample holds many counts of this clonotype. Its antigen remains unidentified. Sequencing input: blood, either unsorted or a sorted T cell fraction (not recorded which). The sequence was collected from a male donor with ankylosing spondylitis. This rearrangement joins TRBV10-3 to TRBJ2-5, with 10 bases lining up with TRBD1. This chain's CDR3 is CAISESSLGQGLGGETQYF. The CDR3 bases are TGTGCCATCAGTGAGTCGTCTTTGGGACAGGGGCTTGGGGGTGAGACCCAGTACTTC.